These 4 T cell receptor beta chains share one sample of origin, sequenced in a study of cytomegalovirus exposure and HLA in healthy donors (dated by TCRdb to the late 2010s). To prepare the library, the immunoSEQ multiplex PCR assay was applied. For the multiplex PCR, a mixture combining 60 forward primers for TCR Vbeta segments and 13 reverse primers for TCR Jbeta segments was used. TCRdb obtained this table from immuneACCESS and retained in-frame rearrangements with V and J assigned. These tables miss some clones; where compared with another copy, unresolved V genes account for less than half of the shortfall, and the remainder is unexplained. This sample gives some 190,000 clones in total; roughly 85% of them show up just once. 1% of the sample is in the top ten clones. Sequencing was carried out using PBMCs. The source is a boy younger than 10 in good health and CMV-seronegative.

J is TRBJ2-1 and V is TRBV4-2; tentatively, D is TRBD2 (5 bases). The CDR3 is 15 residues long. Per germline, CDR1 LGHNA and CDR2 YNFKEQ. The V end was cut by 5 bases, the J end by 0 bases, with 11 bases between. The CDR3 DNA sequence: TGTGCCAGCAGCACGACTACCATCTCCTACAATGAGCAGTTCTTC. Its protein product is CASSTTTISYNEQFF.

With respect to this clone: Other DNA sequences of this sample code for an identical CDR3. The rearrangement joins TRBV6-1 to TRBJ1-2, with a tentative D call TRBD1 (6 bases). Germline V lookup: CDR1 MNHNS, CDR2 SASEGT. Trimming shortened V by 3 bases and J by 4 bases, and 9 bases separated the two germline ends. This CDR3 contains 13 residues. The CDR3 coding sequence is TGTGCCAGCAGTGACGACAGGTCCTATGGCTACACCTTC. Translating it yields CASSDDRSYGYTF.

The J gene is TRBJ1-2, the V gene TRBV12-5; no firm D call. Between the trimmed V and J ends, which lost 6 bases and 4 bases, there was a span of 9 bases. Germline CDR1 LGHNT, CDR2 FRNRAP. The CDR3 length is 12 residues. The chain's CDR3 is CASGSGLYGYTF. The CDR3 DNA reads as TGTGCTAGTGGCTCCGGACTCTATGGCTACACCTTC.

This sequence joins TRBV7-2 and TRBJ1-1, with 7 nucleotides matching TRBD1. The CDR3 totals 15 residues. Germline CDR1 reads SGHTA; CDR2 reads FQGNSA. The junction had 12 bases not matched to a gene; V was cut back by 5 bases and J by 6 bases. DNA for the CDR3: TGTGCCAGCAGCGGAGCCAGGACAGGCTCCTCTGAAGCTTTCTTT. As protein: CASSGARTGSSEAFF.